These T cell receptor beta chains were read from a single sample in a study of cytomegalovirus exposure and HLA in healthy donors. The protocol was immunoSEQ multiplex PCR, while the TCRdb copy is restricted to in-frame clones and leaves out a portion. The table shows about 140,000 clones, with approximately 80% occurring only once. Sequenced input: PBMCs. These receptors all come from a man aged 40-50 years in good health and CMV-seronegative. Each CDR3 is given with its conserved first and last residue. A D gene is named only where the DNA matches it firmly. The size of a clone is reported for some rows only, either as once, few or many, or as a class for expanded clones.

d_gene	v_gene	j_gene	abundance	CDR3nt	CDR3aa
.	TRBV6-5	TRBJ1-1	.	TGTGCCAGCAGTCCTACAGGGTTGAGGAACACTGAAGCTTTCTTT	CASSPTGLRNTEAFF
TRBD2	TRBV5-1	TRBJ2-3	once	TGCGCCAGCAGCTTGAAGACTAGCGGGGGGTCTCGGAGCACAGATACGCAGTATTTT	CASSLKTSGGSRSTDTQYF
.	TRBV5-4	TRBJ2-7	.	TGTGCCAGCAGCTTATACCTCAACGGCGGGCTAGCGCAGACCTACGAGCAGTACTTC	CASSLYLNGGLAQTYEQYF
TRBD1	TRBV5-1	TRBJ2-7	once	TGCGCCAGCAGCTCCGGGACAGTAACCTACGAGCAGTACTTC	CASSSGTVTYEQYF
TRBD2	TRBV27	TRBJ2-6	.	TGTGCCAGCAGTTTTAGGTCTAGCGGGGGGGTAGGGTCTGGGGCCAACGTCCTGACTTTC	CASSFRSSGGVGSGANVLTF
TRBD1	TRBV4-1	TRBJ1-2	.	TGCGCCAGCAGCAAATCACAGGGGGCGACCTATGGCTACACCTTC	CASSKSQGATYGYTF
.	TRBV7-8	TRBJ2-7	.	TGTGCCAGCAGCTCATGGCCAGAGGTCTACGAGCAGTACTTC	CASSSWPEVYEQYF
TRBD1	TRBV28	TRBJ1-4	.	TGTGCCAGCAGTGCCTCTGGACAGGCGGTCGGGGAACTGTTTTTT	CASSASGQAVGELFF
.	TRBV21-1	TRBJ2-7	.	TGTGCCAGCAACAGAGGCAGGGGCGTTTCCTACGAGCAGTACTTC	CASNRGRGVSYEQYF
TRBD1	TRBV7-9	TRBJ1-2	.	TGTGCCAGCAGCGAACTCGACAGGGGCAAAGCTAACTATGGCTACACCTTC	CASSELDRGKANYGYTF
.	TRBV9	TRBJ1-6	.	TGTGCCAGCAGCGTAGGGGGGGGAGAAGGATCACCCCTCCACTTT	CASSVGGGEGSPLHF
TRBD2	TRBV9	TRBJ2-4	.	TGTGCCAGCAGCGTAGGCCCAGCGGGAGGTGGAAACATTCAGTACTTC	CASSVGPAGGGNIQYF
TRBD2	TRBV19	TRBJ2-5	.	TGTGCCAGTAGTATTGGGGCGGGGGGACCCCAAGAGACCCAGTACTTC	CASSIGAGGPQETQYF
.	TRBV10-3	TRBJ2-4	.	TGTGCCATCAGCTCCGACAAAGCCAAAAACAGTCAGTACTTC	CAISSDKAKNSQYF
TRBD2	TRBV13	TRBJ2-7	.	TGTGCCAGCAGCGTCGGGGGGGGTCCCACCTACGAGCAGTACTTC	CASSVGGGPTYEQYF
.	TRBV7-9	TRBJ2-7	once	TGTGCCAGCAGCTCACAGACAGACTCCTACGAGCAGTACTTC	CASSSQTDSYEQYF
TRBD1	TRBV7-7	TRBJ2-1	.	TGTGCCAGCAGCCCTATGACAGGGGGCATGGATGAGCAGTTCTTC	CASSPMTGGMDEQFF
TRBD1	TRBV7-2	TRBJ2-7	.	TGTGCCAGCAGCACACTACAGGGGGTGGGAATGTACGAGCAGTACTTC	CASSTLQGVGMYEQYF
.	TRBV5-1	TRBJ1-1	.	TGCGCCAGCAGCTTGGGACAGACGAACACTGAAGCTTTCTTT	CASSLGQTNTEAFF
TRBD1	TRBV29-1	TRBJ2-5	.	TGCAGCGTGATCACAGGGGGCTTAGAGACCCAGTACTTC	CSVITGGLETQYF
TRBD1	TRBV28	TRBJ2-7	.	TGTGCCAGCAACTACAGGGGGCCCAACGAGCAGTACTTC	CASNYRGPNEQYF
TRBD1	TRBV10-3	TRBJ1-3	.	TGTGCCATCCGAGAGGGGGACAGGGTAGAAACCATATATTTT	CAIREGDRVETIYF
TRBD1	TRBV28	TRBJ2-7	few	TGTGCCAGCAGCCCTCTTCAGGGGGTCTACGAGCAGTACTTC	CASSPLQGVYEQYF